A selection of T cell receptor beta chains follows, all from one sample in a study of blood T cell repertoires in COVID-19. Libraries were prepared by immunoSEQ multiplex PCR; TCRdb keeps only in-frame clonotypes and omits some of them. The sample lists 150,000 or so clones, about 80% occurring once. Sequencing was done on a sample of peripheral blood. Receptors were obtained from an older woman with acute or convalescent COVID-19. CDR3s include the opening cysteine and the closing phenylalanine or tryptophan. Fields, in order: clone size, CDR3 length, D gene, V gene, J gene, CDR3 DNA, CDR3 protein. A D gene is named only where the DNA matches it firmly. Clone size appears in some rows only: once, few, many, or a class for an expanded clone.

NA	13	NA	TRBV30	TRBJ1-2	TGTGCCTGGGAGAGAAAAACTAACTATGGCTACACCTTC	CAWERKTNYGYTF
NA	14	TRBD1	TRBV24-1	TRBJ1-1	TGTGCCACCAGTGATTCACAGGGGGACACTGAAGCTTTCTTT	CATSDSQGDTEAFF
NA	15	TRBD2	TRBV14	TRBJ2-5	TGTGCCAGCAGCCGGAGACTAGCGGGGGATGAGACCCAGTACTTC	CASSRRLAGDETQYF
NA	14	NA	TRBV5-1	TRBJ1-5	TGCGCCAGCAGCCCAGGGCAGGGGAGTCAGCCCCAGCATTTT	CASSPGQGSQPQHF
NA	16	TRBD1	TRBV25-1	TRBJ2-1	TGTGCCAGCAGTGATTACACAGGGGGCAGGTACAATGAGCAGTTCTTC	CASSDYTGGRYNEQFF
NA	17	NA	TRBV7-2	TRBJ2-3	TGTGCCAGCAGCTTAGAAGGTCTGGCACTAGACTTGGGTACGCAGTATTTT	CASSLEGLALDLGTQYF
NA	13	NA	TRBV2	TRBJ2-1	TGTGCCAGCAGTGTCGGGGAAGTGCATGAGCAGTTCTTC	CASSVGEVHEQFF
few	14	NA	TRBV19	TRBJ1-2	TGTGCCAGTAGGTTCGGGGTCAGTAACTATGGCTACACCTTC	CASRFGVSNYGYTF
once	13	NA	TRBV5-8	TRBJ2-5	TGTGCCAGCAGCTTTGCTGAGCAAGAGACCCAGTACTTC	CASSFAEQETQYF
NA	15	NA	TRBV7-2	TRBJ2-3	TGTGCCAGCAGCTCCTCGAGGGGGGGGACAGATACGCAGTATTTT	CASSSSRGGTDTQYF
NA	13	NA	TRBV12-3/TRBV12-4	TRBJ1-2	TGTGCCAGCAGTTTAGGCCAGAACTATGGCTACACCTTC	CASSLGQNYGYTF
NA	16	TRBD2	TRBV6-1	TRBJ2-3	TGTGCCAGCAGTGATAGACTGCGGGGGGGCACAGATACGCAGTATTTT	CASSDRLRGGTDTQYF
NA	12	NA	TRBV5-1	TRBJ1-4	TGCGCCAGGGCGGCCAAATGCGAAAAACTGTTTTTT	CARAAKCEKLFF
NA	15	NA	TRBV9	TRBJ2-2	TGTGCCAGCAGTCCCCGGAGGGGGGGCACCGGGGAGCTGTTTTTT	CASSPRRGGTGELFF
NA	20	TRBD1	TRBV18	TRBJ1-5	TGTGCCAGCTCACCAAATAAAAGGACAGGGAATGTTAAAGTAAATCAGCCCCAGCATTTT	CASSPNKRTGNVKVNQPQHF
NA	14	NA	TRBV5-8	TRBJ1-2	TGTGCCAGCAGCACCGAGGGCGTATGGTATGGCTACACCTTC	CASSTEGVWYGYTF
NA	18	TRBD1	TRBV4-1	TRBJ1-2	TGCGCCAGCAGCCAACCGTTCGGCAGGGGGGACTCTAACTATGGCTACACCTTC	CASSQPFGRGDSNYGYTF
NA	14	NA	TRBV19	TRBJ2-1	TGTGCCAGTAGTATTAGCAGGGGTTACAATGAGCAGTTCTTC	CASSISRGYNEQFF
once	13	NA	TRBV25-1	TRBJ1-4	TGTGCCAGCAGTCGGGTATTTAGTGAAAAACTGTTTTTT	CASSRVFSEKLFF
NA	15	NA	TRBV23-1	TRBJ2-4	TGCGCCAGCCCTCCCCTACAGCTAGCCAAAAACATTCAGTACTTC	CASPPLQLAKNIQYF
NA	15	NA	TRBV6-5	TRBJ1-1	TGTGCCAGCAGTTACTCGTCAGTTCAGAACACTGAAGCTTTCTTT	CASSYSSVQNTEAFF
few	16	NA	TRBV2	TRBJ2-2	TGTGCCAGCAGCCTAAGAGGGCTAGTGGGCACCGGGGAGCTGTTTTTT	CASSLRGLVGTGELFF
NA	16	TRBD1	TRBV18	TRBJ2-2	TGTGCCAGCTCACCTGCCGGGACAGGGAACACCGGGGAGCTGTTTTTT	CASSPAGTGNTGELFF
NA	14	NA	TRBV5-6	TRBJ1-2	TGTGCCAGCAGAGGCTGGTGGGCTCCCTATGGCTACACCTTC	CASRGWWAPYGYTF
NA	15	NA	TRBV6-5	TRBJ1-5	TGTGCCAGCAGTTACTGGGCGGGAGATAATCAGCCCCAGCATTTT	CASSYWAGDNQPQHF
once	16	TRBD1	TRBV5-1	TRBJ1-2	TGCGCCAGCAGCGCCGGGACAGGCTCTTTTAACTATGGCTACACCTTC	CASSAGTGSFNYGYTF
NA	17	TRBD1	TRBV9	TRBJ1-5	TGTGCCAGCAGCGCCCCCCGAATAGGGGGCCCCCAGCAGCCCCAGCATTTT	CASSAPRIGGPQQPQHF
NA	16	NA	TRBV5-4	TRBJ1-4	TGTGCCAGCAGCTTGGGACAGACGGCAACTAATGAAAAACTGTTTTTT	CASSLGQTATNEKLFF
NA	15	TRBD1	TRBV10-3	TRBJ1-5	TGTGCCATCAGTGAACGACAGGGGGTAGGTCAGCCCCAGCATTTT	CAISERQGVGQPQHF
few	14	TRBD2	TRBV6-2/TRBV6-3	TRBJ2-1	TGTGCCAGCAGTTCCCTAGCGGGGGGTAATGAGCAGTTCTTC	CASSSLAGGNEQFF
NA	15	NA	TRBV2	TRBJ2-2	TGTGCCAGCAGTGGTCAGGGGTCCCCCCTGGGGGAGCTGTTTTTT	CASSGQGSPLGELFF
NA	17	TRBD2	TRBV3-1/TRBV3-2	TRBJ2-5	TGTGCCAGCAGCCAAGTCCCGGGACTAGCGACTCAGGAGACCCAGTACTTC	CASSQVPGLATQETQYF
NA	14	TRBD1	TRBV3-1/TRBV3-2	TRBJ1-5	TGTGCCAGCAGCCAAGGACAGGGCGGCCAGCCCCAGCATTTT	CASSQGQGGQPQHF
NA	15	NA	TRBV7-9	TRBJ2-3	TGTGCCAGCAGCTTAATGGGACTTCGCACAGATACGCAGTATTTT	CASSLMGLRTDTQYF
NA	16	TRBD1	TRBV9	TRBJ1-3	TGTGCCAGCAGCGCCCACTCGACAGGGACTGGAAACACCATATATTTT	CASSAHSTGTGNTIYF
NA	13	TRBD1	TRBV18	TRBJ2-7	TGTGCCAGCTCACTGGGACAGGGGAACGAGCAGTACTTC	CASSLGQGNEQYF
NA	13	NA	TRBV24-1	TRBJ1-5	TGTGCCACATCGGACAGTCGGAATCAGCCCCAGCATTTT	CATSDSRNQPQHF
NA	16	NA	TRBV10-3	TRBJ1-2	TGTGCCATCAGTGAGTCTAGCGGGGGAACGATGGGTGGCTACACCTTC	CAISESSGGTMGGYTF
NA	15	NA	TRBV11-2	TRBJ1-6	TGTGCCAGCAGCTTTCGGGTGGCGGAAAATTCACCCCTCCACTTT	CASSFRVAENSPLHF
NA	17	NA	TRBV9	TRBJ2-6	TGTGCCAGCAGCCTAGAGACGGGTTACTCTGGGGCCAACGTCCTGACTTTC	CASSLETGYSGANVLTF
NA	15	NA	TRBV3-1/TRBV3-2	TRBJ2-5	TGTGCCAGCAGCCAAGATCAGGGGACGGAGAAGACCCAGTACTTC	CASSQDQGTEKTQYF
NA	15	TRBD1	TRBV18	TRBJ1-2	TGTGCCAGCTCACCTTTTGACAGGGGCGGCTATGGCTACACCTTC	CASSPFDRGGYGYTF
NA	13	NA	TRBV30	TRBJ1-3	TGTGCCTGGAGCAGGAACTCTGGAAACACCATATATTTT	CAWSRNSGNTIYF
NA	13	NA	TRBV9	TRBJ1-2	TGTGCCAGCAGCGTAGCTCCTAACTATGGCTACACCTTC	CASSVAPNYGYTF
NA	15	NA	TRBV6-5	TRBJ1-1	TGTGCCACGACGCGCGGGGGAAAGATGAGCACTGAAGCTTTCTTT	CATTRGGKMSTEAFF
NA	13	TRBD1	TRBV19	TRBJ1-1	TGTGCCAGTAGAATAGGGGGCAGGGCTGAAGCTTTCTTT	CASRIGGRAEAFF
NA	14	NA	TRBV19	TRBJ1-4	TGTGCCAGTAGTGAGACAGCCCTTATTGAAAAACTGTTTTTT	CASSETALIEKLFF
NA	15	TRBD1	TRBV3-1/TRBV3-2	TRBJ2-7	TGTGCCAGCAGCCAACCCGGGACAGGGGGCAACGAGCAGTACTTC	CASSQPGTGGNEQYF
NA	17	TRBD2	TRBV27	TRBJ2-2	TGTGCCAGTAAGTTCCGACTAGCGGGACTGAACACCGGGGAGCTGTTTTTT	CASKFRLAGLNTGELFF
NA	15	TRBD1	TRBV6-5	TRBJ1-1	TGTGCCAGCAGTTATCCCGGACAGGGGAGCACTGAAGCTTTCTTT	CASSYPGQGSTEAFF
NA	12	TRBD1	TRBV6-5	TRBJ2-7	TGTGCCAGCAGTCAGGGGGCGAACGAGCAGTACTTC	CASSQGANEQYF
NA	18	TRBD2	TRBV11-3	TRBJ2-1	TGTGCCAGCAGCTTAGGTCTAGCGGGAAATCCCTCCTACAATGAGCAGTTCTTC	CASSLGLAGNPSYNEQFF
NA	14	NA	TRBV4-1	TRBJ2-1	TGCGCCAGCTCCAAGATATCCGGGTACAATGAGCAGTTCTTC	CASSKISGYNEQFF
NA	18	TRBD2	TRBV9	TRBJ2-1	TGTGCCAGCAGCGTAGTCGAGGGTAGCGGGCCCCACGGAAATGAGCAGTTCTTC	CASSVVEGSGPHGNEQFF
NA	17	TRBD1	TRBV2	TRBJ1-5	TGTGCCAGCAGTTTACATAGTTCGGGACAGCGTCGTCAGCCCCAGCATTTT	CASSLHSSGQRRQPQHF
NA	13	TRBD1	TRBV5-1	TRBJ1-1	TGCGCCAGCAGCTCCACAGGGGGCACTGAAGCTTTCTTT	CASSSTGGTEAFF
NA	14	NA	TRBV5-4	TRBJ1-1	TGTGCCAGCAGCCCAGGGTTAGTGAACACTGAAGCTTTCTTT	CASSPGLVNTEAFF
NA	15	NA	TRBV5-1	TRBJ2-5	TGCGCCAGCAGCTTGGGCTGGCAAACCAAAGAGACCCAGTACTTC	CASSLGWQTKETQYF
NA	14	TRBD1	TRBV11-3	TRBJ2-7	TGTGCCAGCAGCTTACCCGACAGGGCCCACGAGCAGTACTTC	CASSLPDRAHEQYF
NA	13	NA	TRBV5-1	TRBJ1-2	TGCGCCAGCAGCCCCCGCCCGGGGGAAGGCTACACCTTC	CASSPRPGEGYTF